This T cell receptor (beta chain) was retrieved from a study of OX40 agonist ivuxolimab in advanced cancers. Study in general: The diagnoses of dose-escalation patients were hepatocellular carcinoma, melanoma, renal cell or head and neck cancer. Notes on the study in general: The authors also found low normalized T-cell clonal expansion in some nonresponders. CD8+ T cells showed, on average, more clonal expansion than CD4+ cells.

A remark on this clone: Its antigen remains unidentified.

The CDR3 runs to 15 residues. V lost 3 bases, J lost 6 bases, and 16 bases lay in between. Per the germline V gene, CDR1 is SEHNR and CDR2 is FQNEAQ (reference sequence). Measured with immunoSEQ multiplex PCR; TCRdb has only the in-frame clones, and not every one. The table shows approximately 50,000 clones, with less than 90% occurring only once. The clonotype was recovered from an adult with an advanced solid tumor such as melanoma, head and neck, liver or kidney cancer. Sequenced material: CD4+ or CD8+ T cells sorted from blood, taken in a trial of the OX40 agonist ivuxolimab. The chain links TRBV7-9 to TRBJ2-3; a possible D gene is TRBD2 (5 bases). CDR3: CASSLFPDWKDTQYF. CDR3 bases: TGTGCCAGCAGCTTGTTCCCGGACTGGAAGGATACGCAGTATTTT.